This TCR beta chain comes out of a study of OX40 agonist ivuxolimab in advanced cancers. The CDR3 sequence is 17 residues long. With V trimmed by 0 bases and J by 4 bases, 8 bases remained unmatched. Germline V gene lookup returns CDR1 PRHDT and CDR2 FYEKMQ (reference sequence). TCRdb keeps only in-frame clones here, not all; method: immunoSEQ multiplex PCR. Of about 79,000 clones listed, roughly 94% are singletons. The chain uses TRBV13 and TRBJ2-7; 11 bases fit TRBD2. The origin of this receptor is an adult with an advanced solid tumor such as melanoma, head and neck, liver or kidney cancer. Sequencing used CD4+ or CD8+ T cells sorted from blood, obtained in a trial of the OX40 agonist ivuxolimab. DNA for the CDR3: TGTGCCAGCAGCTTAGGCCTTCTAGCGGGAGGATCTTACGAGCAGTACTTC. As protein: CASSLGLLAGGSYEQYF.